The present TCR beta chain was sequenced within a study of blood T cell repertoires in COVID-19. At the level of the study: Material from acute and convalescent COVID-19 was sourced from the United States, Italy and Spain.

The CDR3 totals 15 residues. The ends lost 0 bases at V and 3 bases at J; junction bases unmatched: 5. Germline CDR1 is SGHNT and CDR2 is YYREEE (reference sequence). TCRdb keeps only in-frame clones here, not all; method: immunoSEQ multiplex PCR. The profile shows around 250,000 clones, about 83% of them singletons. The TCR comes from a man aged 25-40 years who had recovered from COVID-19. V gene TRBV5-4 combines with J gene TRBJ2-5, with 7 bases that match TRBD2. The sample comprised peripheral blood. CDR3 sequence reads: CASSLVLAAEETQYF. The CDR3 region has the DNA TGTGCCAGCAGCTTGGTCCTAGCGGCGGAAGAGACCCAGTACTTC.